The 22 T cell receptor beta chains below were found in one sample sequenced in a study of identical twins' blood T cells. MiXCR, applied by TCRdb to the 5' RACE reads, yields one record per CDR3 protein. The sample has about 370,000 distinct CDR3 sequences, under 30% seen once. Sequenced sample: PBMCs. The receptors here all came from a woman aged 18 to 55 in good health.

V and J are TRBV20-1 and TRBJ2-3; 8 bases are shared with TRBD2. The CDR3 has 15 residues. Germline values: CDR1 DFQATT, CDR2 SNEGSKA (reference sequence). After removal of 1 base from V and 5 bases from J, the junction contained 8 bases not matched to a gene. The CDR3 bases are TGCAGTGCTAGAGTATCCGGGGGGGCCAGAGATACGCAGTATTTT. As protein: CSARVSGGARDTQYF.

This clonotype came up a few times. The J gene is TRBJ2-3, the V gene TRBV12-5, with D tentatively TRBD2 (6 bases). Germline V gives CDR1 LGHNT, CDR2 FRNRAP. V shed 4 bases and J shed 0 bases, with 17 bases lying between them. The CDR3 runs 17 residues. CDR3 protein: CASGSSLLAGSTDTQYF. The CDR3 DNA sequence: TGTGCTAGTGGTTCAAGCCTACTAGCAGGAAGCACAGATACGCAGTATTTT.

Comments on this clonotype: An end of the junction differs from the germline gene, which may be a read error. CDR3 in amino acids: CASLGDSENTAAFF. CDR3 nucleotides: TGTGCCAGCCTTGGGGACAGCGAGAACACTGCAGCTTTCTTT. The genes are TRBV7-9 and TRBJ1-1; TRBD1 matches at 7 bases. Germline V gives CDR1 SEHNR, CDR2 FQNEAQ (reference sequence). The CDR3 length is 14 residues. The full variable domain, in which reference TRBV7-9 and TRBJ1-1 provide the parts outside the CDR3, is DTGVSQNPRHKITKRGQNVTFRCDPISEHNRLYWYRQTLGQGPEFLTYFQNEAQLEKSRLLSDRFSAERPKGSFSTLEIQRTEQGDSAMYLCASLGDSENTAAFFGQGTRLTVV.

The CDR3 nucleotides are TGTGCCAGCAGCCAACAGCCAACCTCTGGAAACACCATATATTTT. Translated, it gives CASSQQPTSGNTIYF. The chain combines TRBV9 with TRBJ1-3; no clear D gene. Germline CDR1 SGDLS, CDR2 YYNGEE. This CDR3 is built from 15 residues. With 4 bases removed from V and 0 bases from J, the gap between germline ends came to 11 bases. The full variable domain, with the rest looked up from reference TRBV9 and TRBJ1-3, is DSGVTQTPKHLITATGQRVTLRCSPRSGDLSVYWYQQSLDQGLQFLIQYYNGEERAKGNILERFSAQQFPDLHSELNLSSLELGDSALYFCASSQQPTSGNTIYFGEGSWLTVV.

The gene calls are TRBV29-1 and TRBJ2-6; D is undetermined. V was shortened by 4 bases and J by 0 bases, with 13 bases between the two germline ends. CDR1 is SQVTM, CDR2 ANQGSEA, per germline. CDR3 length: 16 amino acids. CDR3 in amino acids: CSVGQVSYSGANVLTF. The DNA for the CDR3 is TGCAGCGTTGGACAAGTGTCCTACTCTGGGGCCAACGTCCTGACTTTC.

CDR3 DNA sequence: TGCAGTGCCCGGTTACGGGGGCGGACTGAAGCTTTCTTT. This gives the protein CSARLRGRTEAFF. The rearrangement uses TRBV20-1 and TRBJ1-1; the D gene is possibly TRBD1 (6 bases). This CDR3 region has 13 residues. CDR1 and CDR2 from the germline V gene are DFQATT and SNEGSKA (reference sequence). Trimming shortened V by 6 bases and J by 5 bases, and 16 bases separated the two germline ends.

There are many counts of this clonotype. The chain is built from TRBV25-1 and TRBJ2-1, with D unresolved. Germline V gene sequence: CDR1 MGHDK, CDR2 SYGVNS. This CDR3 has 13 residues. V shed 9 bases and J shed 0 bases, with 9 bases lying between them. Written as DNA, the CDR3 is TGTGCCAGAAAACTCCGCTCCTACAATGAGCAGTTCTTC. Translation: CARKLRSYNEQFF.

The chain combines TRBV29-1 with TRBJ2-3; 13 bases line up with TRBD2. There are 14 residues in the CDR3. Germline CDR1 is SQVTM and CDR2 is ANQGSEA. J lost 3 bases, V lost 7 bases, and 4 bases had no gene match. The CDR3 spells CSGATSGRTDTQYF. The CDR3 region has the DNA TGCAGCGGAGCGACTAGCGGGAGGACAGATACGCAGTATTTT.

The CDR3 reads CASRYHLVNTEAFF. The CDR3 DNA sequence: TGTGCCAGCAGGTACCACCTGGTGAACACTGAAGCTTTCTTT. The gene calls are TRBV6-6 and TRBJ1-1; no clear D gene. The germline V gene has CDR1 MNHNY and CDR2 SVGAGI (reference sequence). This CDR3 is 14 amino acids long. V gave up 6 bases and J gave up 0 bases, with 11 bases separating them.

This clonotype has a single count. The CDR3 loop is CASSRGLAGRVYEQFF. The CDR3 nucleotides read TGCGCCAGCAGCCGGGGGCTAGCGGGAAGGGTCTATGAGCAGTTCTTC. The rearrangement uses TRBV4-3 and TRBJ2-1; 9 bases agree with TRBD2. CDR3 length: 16 amino acids. Germline-derived CDR1 and CDR2 are LGHNA and YSLEER. After removal of 4 bases from V and 8 bases from J, the junction contained 12 bases not matched to a gene.

The genes are TRBV7-9 and TRBJ1-5; 9 bases agree with TRBD1. The J segment lost 7 bases and the V segment lost 5 bases, leaving 6 bases of the junction unmatched. CDR1 and CDR2 (germline): SEHNR, FQNEAQ (reference sequence). The CDR3 runs to 14 residues. The DNA for the CDR3 is TGTGCCAGCAGCCGGGACAGGGCCCACCAGCCCCAGCATTTT. Translating it yields CASSRDRAHQPQHF.

This clonotype was seen many times. CDR3 in amino acids: CASSQADEQFF. CDR3 DNA: TGTGCCAGCAGCCAAGCTGATGAGCAGTTCTTC. The rearrangement uses TRBV14 and TRBJ2-1; D gene ambiguous. The V end was cut by 1 base, the J end by 8 bases, with 3 bases between. Germline V gives CDR1 SGHDN, CDR2 FVKESK. The CDR3 contains 11 residues.

The table lists this clonotype with a few counts. The chain joins TRBV27 to TRBJ2-1; possible D gene TRBD1, 6 bases. CDR3 length: 15 residues. V lost 5 bases and J lost 2, with 13 bases in between. CDR1 MNHEY and CDR2 SMNVEV come from the germline V gene (reference sequence). CDR3 in amino acids: CASSPGDGTYNEQFF. The CDR3 bases are TGTGCCAGCAGTCCAGGGGACGGTACCTACAATGAGCAGTTCTTC.

This clonotype came up a few times. The gene calls are TRBV5-1 and TRBJ1-2; tentative D call: TRBD1 (5 bases). The CDR3 contains 14 residues. V shed 4 bases and J shed 1 base, with 11 bases lying between them. The germline V gene has CDR1 SGHRS and CDR2 YFSETQ. The DNA of the CDR3 is TGCGCCAGCAGCCAAGGGGAGCTTAACTATGGCTACACCTTC. As protein: CASSQGELNYGYTF.

This clonotype was counted only a few times. The chain recombines TRBV20-1 with TRBJ1-5, with TRBD1 as a possible D gene (6 bases). V dropped 2 bases and J dropped 4 bases, with 12 bases sitting between them. Germline CDR1 DFQATT, CDR2 SNEGSKA (reference sequence). The CDR3 has 14 amino acids. CDR3: CSARPGQINQPQHF. The CDR3 DNA is TGCAGTGCTAGACCAGGACAGATTAATCAGCCCCAGCATTTT.

Turning to this clonotype: This likely comes from a read error, as the CDR3 has no conserved phenylalanine or tryptophan at its end. The gene calls are TRBV20-1 and TRBJ2-3; a weak D match, TRBD2 (6 bases). CDR1 DFQATT and CDR2 SNEGSKA come from the germline V gene (reference sequence). This CDR3 spans 15 amino acids. V was clipped by 3 bases and J by 1 base, with 14 bases between them. The CDR3 bases are TGCAGTGCTAGTGATGTGATAGCGGGCACAGATACGCAGTATTTG. Its protein product is CSASDVIAGTDTQYL.

On this clonotype: A much bigger clone sits one base away, suggesting this may be a read error. The CDR3 end shows no conserved phenylalanine or tryptophan, and so a read error is likely. This chain connects TRBV6-6 to TRBJ1-1, with D unresolved. The germline V gene encodes CDR1 MNHNY and CDR2 SVGAGI (reference sequence). The CDR3 runs 12 residues. Between the trimmed V and J ends, which lost 4 bases and 0 bases, there was a span of 3 bases. Here the CDR3 DNA reads TGTGCCAGCAGTTTTGTGAACACTGAAGCTTTCGTT. It translates to CASSFVNTEAFV.

This chain joins TRBV10-3 and TRBJ1-1; D is possibly TRBD1 (6 bases). This CDR3 contains 13 residues. Trimming left V 10 bases short and J 6 bases short, with 18 bases between. The germline gives CDR1 ENHRY, CDR2 SYGVKD. In DNA, the CDR3 is TGTGCCACCACAGAGGGGGAGCACGCTGAAGCTTTCTTT. This sequence encodes CATTEGEHAEAFF.

The chain has TRBV29-1 and TRBJ2-2; unclear D gene. The CDR3 length is 11 residues. V shed 4 bases and J shed 5 bases, with 5 bases lying between them. The germline gives CDR1 SQVTM, CDR2 ANQGSEA. CDR3 region: CSVVLTGELFF. As DNA, the CDR3 is TGCAGCGTTGTATTAACCGGGGAGCTGTTTTTT.

V and J are TRBV11-2 and TRBJ2-4; the D gene is possibly TRBD2 (6 bases). In germline, CDR1 is SGHAT, CDR2 FQNNGV. Trimming took off 7 bases at V and 12 bases at J, with 19 bases between the two ends. CDR3 size: 13 residues. CDR3 sequence reads: CASTKSTGVSQYF. CDR3 nucleotide sequence: TGTGCCAGCACCAAATCCACGGGAGTATCTCAGTACTTC.

This clonotype was counted only a few times. V and J are TRBV5-1 and TRBJ1-1; no definite D call. The CDR3 is made up of 15 amino acids. Trimming stripped 5 bases from V and 2 bases from J, with 16 bases between. CDR1 and CDR2 (germline): SGHRS, YFSETQ. The DNA of the CDR3 is TGCGCCAGCAGTATGGACCGCCGGAGTAACACTGAAGCTTTCTTT. Its protein is CASSMDRRSNTEAFF.

Details on this clonotype: One base away lies a much larger clone, so this may be a sequencing read error. This sequence joins TRBV4-1 and TRBJ2-1; weak D call: TRBD2 (5 bases). This CDR3 has 14 residues. Germline V gene sequence: CDR1 MGHRA, CDR2 YSYEKL. Deletions cut 2 bases from V and 9 bases from J, with 14 bases between. The CDR3 DNA sequence: TGCGCCAGCAGCCAAACTTTGGGCGGAGGTGAGCAGTTCTTC. Translated: CASSQTLGGGEQFF.